This TCR beta chain was sequenced during a study of blood T cell repertoires in COVID-19. Per germline, CDR1 MRHNA and CDR2 SNTAGT. The CDR3 is 15 amino acids. The V gene end was trimmed by 2 bases and the J gene end by 3 bases; junction bases not matched to a gene: 4. TCRdb's copy holds only in-frame clones and misses some; the assay was immunoSEQ multiplex PCR. The sample gives 350,000 to 450,000 clones, 70% to 90% of which show up once; just over 7% is in the top ten. Recruited during active infection, patients (from Seattle) were subsequently followed longitudinally. This TCR derives from a woman aged 55 to 70 with COVID-19, enrolled during active disease. The chain recombines TRBV6-4 with TRBJ1-2, with 9 positions matching TRBD1. Sample: peripheral blood. As DNA, the CDR3 is TGTGCCAGCAGTGACCGGGACAGGGAGGACTATGGCTACACCTTC. Protein sequence: CASSDRDREDYGYTF.